This entry features one TCR beta chain sequence. The entry originates in a study of blood T cell repertoires in COVID-19. On the study more broadly: Acute-phase and convalescent COVID-19 samples originated in the United States, Italy and Spain.

In the original analysis: The assay estimated nucleated cells by amplifying reference gene primers. TCRdb's table, derived via immunoSEQ multiplex PCR, lists solely in-frame clones and lacks some. D and trimming come from the DNA, and the V and J calls and clone size come from that table. The sample holds about 190,000 clones; 78% are singletons and the top ten take about 3%. The germline CDR1 and CDR2 sequences are SGHTA and FQGNSA. The J segment lost 7 bases and the V segment lost 1 base, leaving 14 bases of the junction unmatched. This CDR3 region has 18 residues. The chain links TRBV7-2 to TRBJ2-1; 9 bases are shared with TRBD2. This clonotype was sampled from a woman at least 80 years old with active or convalescent COVID-19. Sequenced sample: peripheral blood. This chain's CDR3 is CASSLEGGGALSVNEQFF. In DNA form, the CDR3 reads TGTGCCAGCAGCTTAGAGGGCGGGGGGGCCTTGTCGGTAAATGAGCAGTTCTTC.